One sample yielded the 8 T cell receptor beta chains listed below, sequenced in a study of cytomegalovirus exposure and HLA in healthy donors. Primers included in the PCR were 60 Vbeta and 13 Jbeta primers. The protocol was immunoSEQ multiplex PCR, while the TCRdb copy is restricted to in-frame clones and leaves out a portion. The sample shows under 200,000 clones, 75% to 90% of them seen only once. The sequenced material came from PBMCs. Receptor source: a human donor in good health.

The chain carries TRBV5-4 and TRBJ2-3, with TRBD1 identical over 9 bases. Germline assignment: CDR1 SGHNT and CDR2 YYREEE (reference sequence). The V gene end was trimmed by 0 bases and the J gene end by 2 bases; junction bases not matched to a gene: 7. This CDR3 has 17 residues. The CDR3 DNA reads as TGTGCCAGCAGCTTGGAGTCGGGACAGGGTCTCACAGATACGCAGTATTTT. The encoded protein is CASSLESGQGLTDTQYF.

Only one count was recorded for this clone. The V and J genes are TRBV2 and TRBJ1-4; 7 positions agree with TRBD1. The CDR3 covers 15 residues. After removal of 2 bases from V and 4 bases from J, the junction contained 4 bases not matched to a gene. Germline CDR1 reads SNHLY; CDR2 reads FYNNEI. CDR3: CASSERGQNNEKLFF. The CDR3 region has the DNA TGTGCCAGCAGTGAAAGGGGACAGAATAATGAAAAACTGTTTTTT.

The CDR3 DNA reads as TGCGCCAGCAGCCAAGGGGCCGGAGGTTACGAGCAGTACTTC. This codes for CASSQGAGGYEQYF. The V gene is TRBV4-3, the J gene TRBJ2-7; D is possibly TRBD2 (5 bases). Germline lookup yields CDR1 LGHNA and CDR2 YSLEER. The V end was cut by 1 base, the J end by 4 bases, with 11 bases between. This CDR3 comprises 14 residues.

V usage is TRBV9 and J usage is TRBJ2-1; 7 nucleotides match TRBD2. CDR3 length: 15 residues. CDR1 is SGDLS and CDR2 is YYNGEE in the germline V gene. V lost 3 bases, J lost 7 bases, and 10 bases stayed unmatched. This CDR3 is CASSEHRTGRNEQFF. In DNA, the CDR3 is TGTGCCAGCAGCGAACACAGGACCGGGAGGAATGAGCAGTTCTTC.

This clone was observed a single time. J is TRBJ1-2 and V is TRBV28; D might be TRBD1 (5 bases). V dropped 6 bases and J dropped 4 bases, with 15 bases sitting between them. This CDR3 is built from 14 residues. In germline, CDR1 is MDHEN, CDR2 SYDVKM. CDR3 sequence (DNA): TGTGCCAGCAGCATGGAGGGGCGGGCCTATGGCTACACCTTC. This codes for CASSMEGRAYGYTF.

There are a few counts of this clone. This sequence joins TRBV2 and TRBJ2-1; D uncertain. The V end lost 6 bases, the J end lost 0 bases, and 6 bases lay between the germline ends. CDR1 is SNHLY and CDR2 is FYNNEI in the germline V gene. The CDR3 is 13 residues long. Written as DNA, the CDR3 is TGTGCCAGCAGGGCTAGCTCCTACAATGAGCAGTTCTTC. Its translation is CASRASSYNEQFF.

This clone was counted only a few times. The J gene is TRBJ1-1, the V gene TRBV2; D unclear. The CDR3 contains 14 residues. Germline V gene sequence: CDR1 SNHLY, CDR2 FYNNEI. Between the trimmed V and J ends, which lost 6 bases and 6 bases, there was a span of 17 bases. The CDR3 region is CASRQREGDPEAFF. CDR3 nucleotide sequence: TGTGCCAGCAGACAACGTGAGGGTGACCCTGAAGCTTTCTTT.

The V gene is TRBV4-3, the J gene TRBJ2-2, with TRBD2 as a possible D gene (6 bases). The CDR3 runs 16 residues. Per the germline V gene, CDR1 is LGHNA and CDR2 is YSLEER. V was pared by 0 bases and J by 6 bases, with 14 bases between. The CDR3 nucleotides are TGCGCCAGCAGCCAAGATCTCGGGGGATTCGCCGGGGAGCTGTTTTTT. Its protein is CASSQDLGGFAGELFF.